Below, one T cell receptor beta chain is given with its context. Trimming cost V 6 bases and J 5 bases; bases outside gene matches: 3. The CDR3 spans 13 residues. The germline V gene has CDR1 SGHTA and CDR2 FQGTGA. The PCR had 60 Vbeta and 13 Jbeta primers. Sequenced by immunoSEQ multiplex PCR; TCRdb stores in-frame clones only, minus some. This sample contains tens of thousands of clones. Donors likely had unrecorded immune exposures despite being nominally healthy when sampled. This record belongs to a study of cytomegalovirus exposure and HLA in healthy donors. The sequencing sample was made of PBMCs. The TCR originated in a man aged 45-60 years in good health and CMV-seropositive. This chain connects TRBV7-3 to TRBJ2-1; 8 bases fit TRBD1. The CDR3 is CASRGGQDNEQFF. CDR3 DNA sequence: TGTGCCAGCAGGGGGGGACAGGACAATGAGCAGTTCTTC.